The clone carrying this T cell receptor (beta chain) was observed a few times. These data belong to a study of identical twins. TCRdb re-called the 5' RACE reads through MiXCR, storing one row per CDR3 protein. Of hundreds of thousands of distinct CDR3 sequences listed, more than 6.5% were seen once; the top ten hold 0.98%. The CDR3 extends over 19 amino acids. The data were also submitted as part of a second study, on yellow fever vaccine responses in identical twins.

The TCR comes from a woman aged 18-35 years in good health. The rearrangement joins TRBV21-1 to TRBJ2-1; TRBD2, the D gene given by the table, was not confirmed from the DNA. TRBV21-1 is described as a pseudogene. Material for sequencing was PBMCs. CDR3 sequence reads: CASSKGSLAGGSSYNEQFF. The CDR3 DNA reads as TGTGCCAGCAGCAAAGGTAGTTTGGCGGGCGGTAGCTCCTACAATGAGCAGTTCTTC.